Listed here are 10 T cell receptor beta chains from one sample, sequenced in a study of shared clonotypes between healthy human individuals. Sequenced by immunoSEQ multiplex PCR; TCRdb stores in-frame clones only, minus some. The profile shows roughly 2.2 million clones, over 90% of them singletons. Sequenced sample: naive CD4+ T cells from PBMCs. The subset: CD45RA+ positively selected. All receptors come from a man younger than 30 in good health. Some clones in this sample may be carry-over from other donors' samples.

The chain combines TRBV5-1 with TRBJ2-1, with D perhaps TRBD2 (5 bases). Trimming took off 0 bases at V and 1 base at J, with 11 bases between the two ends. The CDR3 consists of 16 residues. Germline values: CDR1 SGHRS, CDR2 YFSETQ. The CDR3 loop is CASSLDEGYSYNEQFF. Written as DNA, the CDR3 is TGCGCCAGCAGCTTGGATGAGGGCTATTCCTACAATGAGCAGTTCTTC.

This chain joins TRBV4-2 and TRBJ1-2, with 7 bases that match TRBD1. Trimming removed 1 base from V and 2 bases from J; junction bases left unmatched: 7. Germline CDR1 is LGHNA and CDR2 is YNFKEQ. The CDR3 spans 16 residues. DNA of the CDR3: TGTGCCAGCAGCCAAGTTGGGGCAGGGGGGAACTATGGCTACACCTTC. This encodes CASSQVGAGGNYGYTF.

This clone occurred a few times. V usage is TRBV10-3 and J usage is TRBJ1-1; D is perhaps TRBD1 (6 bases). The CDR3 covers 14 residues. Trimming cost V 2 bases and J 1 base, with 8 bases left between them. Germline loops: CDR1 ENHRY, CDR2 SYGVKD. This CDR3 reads CAISEGGANTEAFF. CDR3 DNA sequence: TGTGCCATCAGTGAGGGGGGGGCGAACACTGAAGCTTTCTTT.

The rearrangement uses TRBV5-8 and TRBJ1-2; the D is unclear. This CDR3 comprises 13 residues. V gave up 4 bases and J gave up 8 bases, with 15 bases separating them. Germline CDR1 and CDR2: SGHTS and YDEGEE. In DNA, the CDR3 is TGTGCCAGCAGCCTAGGACGGTCTCGGGGCTACACCTTC. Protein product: CASSLGRSRGYTF.

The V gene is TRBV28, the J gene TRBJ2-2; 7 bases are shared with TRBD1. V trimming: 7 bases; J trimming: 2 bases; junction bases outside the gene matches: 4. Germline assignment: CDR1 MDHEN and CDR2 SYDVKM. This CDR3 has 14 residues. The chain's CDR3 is CASMWDRNTGELFF. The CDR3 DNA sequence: TGTGCCAGCATGTGGGACAGAAACACCGGGGAGCTGTTTTTT.

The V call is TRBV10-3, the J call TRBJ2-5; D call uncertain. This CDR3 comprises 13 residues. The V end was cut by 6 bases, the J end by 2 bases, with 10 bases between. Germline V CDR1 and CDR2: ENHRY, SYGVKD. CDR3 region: CAISRAPQETQYF. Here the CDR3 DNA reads TGTGCCATCAGCCGGGCTCCGCAAGAGACCCAGTACTTC.

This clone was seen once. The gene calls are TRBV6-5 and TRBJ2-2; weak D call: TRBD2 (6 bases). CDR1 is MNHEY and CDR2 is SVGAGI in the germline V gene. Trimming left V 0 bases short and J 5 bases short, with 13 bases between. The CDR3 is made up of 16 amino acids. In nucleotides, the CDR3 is TGTGCCAGCAGTTACTCGGGGGGATGGAGGACCGGGGAGCTGTTTTTT. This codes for CASSYSGGWRTGELFF.

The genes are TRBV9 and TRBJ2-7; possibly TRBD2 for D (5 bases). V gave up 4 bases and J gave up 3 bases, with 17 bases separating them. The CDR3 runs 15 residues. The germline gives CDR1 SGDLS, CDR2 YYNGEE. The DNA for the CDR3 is TGTGCCAGCAGCCCTGCGGCGGGCCCCCGCTACGAGCAGTACTTC. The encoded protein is CASSPAAGPRYEQYF.

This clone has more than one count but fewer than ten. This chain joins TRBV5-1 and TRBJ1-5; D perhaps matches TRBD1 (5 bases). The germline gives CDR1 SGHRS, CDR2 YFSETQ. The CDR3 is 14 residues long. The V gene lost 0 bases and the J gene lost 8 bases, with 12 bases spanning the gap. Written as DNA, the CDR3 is TGCGCCAGCAGCTTGGGCGCGGGAGGGGAGCCCCAGCATTTT. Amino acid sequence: CASSLGAGGEPQHF.

The CDR3, as DNA: TGTGCCAGCAGCCAAGAGTTCCGTGGTCCCCAGCATTTT. Translation gives CASSQEFRGPQHF. The V gene is TRBV14, the J gene TRBJ1-5; no clear D gene. CDR1 is SGHDN, CDR2 FVKESK, per germline. This CDR3 spans 13 amino acids. The germline V and J ends were trimmed by 0 bases and 10 bases, with 10 bases remaining between them.